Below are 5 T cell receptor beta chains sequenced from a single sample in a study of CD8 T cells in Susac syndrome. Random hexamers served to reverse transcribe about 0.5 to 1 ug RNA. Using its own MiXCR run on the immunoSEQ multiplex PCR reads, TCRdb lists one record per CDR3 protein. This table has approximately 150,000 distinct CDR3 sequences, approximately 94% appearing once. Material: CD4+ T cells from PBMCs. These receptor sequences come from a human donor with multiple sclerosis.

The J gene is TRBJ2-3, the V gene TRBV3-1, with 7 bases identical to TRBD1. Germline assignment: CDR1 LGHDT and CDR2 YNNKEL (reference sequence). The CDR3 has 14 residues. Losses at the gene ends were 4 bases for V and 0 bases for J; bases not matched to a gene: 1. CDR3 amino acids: CASSLDRSTDTQYF. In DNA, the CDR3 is TGTGCCAGCAGCCTGGACAGGAGCACAGATACGCAGTATTTT.

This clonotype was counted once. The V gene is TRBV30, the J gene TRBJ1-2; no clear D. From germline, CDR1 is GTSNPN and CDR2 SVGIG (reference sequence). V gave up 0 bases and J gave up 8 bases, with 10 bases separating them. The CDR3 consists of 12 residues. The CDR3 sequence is CAWSVLAGGYTF. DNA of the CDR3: TGTGCCTGGAGTGTACTCGCGGGAGGCTACACCTTC.

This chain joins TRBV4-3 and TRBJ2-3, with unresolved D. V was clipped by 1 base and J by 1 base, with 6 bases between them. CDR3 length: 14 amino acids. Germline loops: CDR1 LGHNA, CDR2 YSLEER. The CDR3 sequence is CASSQGVGTDTQYF. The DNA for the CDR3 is TGCGCCAGCAGCCAAGGGGTGGGCACAGATACGCAGTATTTT.

CDR3 sequence reads: CASSERQGWDTEAFF. In DNA form, the CDR3 reads TGTGCCAGCAGCGAACGACAGGGGTGGGACACTGAAGCTTTCTTT. This chain joins TRBV7-9 and TRBJ1-1; 8 nucleotides align to TRBD1. The CDR3 runs to 15 residues. In germline, CDR1 is SEHNR, CDR2 FQNEAQ (reference sequence). Germline trimming cut 5 bases from V and 3 bases from J; bases unmatched to any gene: 8.

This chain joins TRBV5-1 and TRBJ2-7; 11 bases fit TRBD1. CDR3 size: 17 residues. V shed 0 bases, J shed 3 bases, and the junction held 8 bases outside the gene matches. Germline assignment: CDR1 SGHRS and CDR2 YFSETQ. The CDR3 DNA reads TGCGCCAGCAGCTTGGTGGGGGTCGGGACAGGGGGCTACGAGCAGTACTTC. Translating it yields CASSLVGVGTGGYEQYF. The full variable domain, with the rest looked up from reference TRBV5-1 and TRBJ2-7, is KAGVTQTPRYLIKTRGQQVTLSCSPISGHRSVSWYQQTPGQGLQFLFEYFSETQRNKGNFPGRFSGRQFSNSRSEMNVSTLELGDSALYLCASSLVGVGTGGYEQYFGPGTRLTVT.